A selection of T cell receptor beta chains follows, all from one sample in a study of cytomegalovirus exposure and HLA in healthy donors. Data came from immunoSEQ multiplex PCR; TCRdb stores just in-frame clones and leaves some out. The sample includes approximately 100,000 clones, more than 70% seen only once; the top ten take about 4.3%. Material for sequencing was PBMCs. The receptors here all came from a man aged 25-45 years in good health and CMV-seronegative. Each CDR3 is given with its conserved first and last residue. Fields, in order: D gene, clone size, J gene, V gene, CDR3 DNA, CDR3 protein. D genes are given only for firm matches. The listing skips clone size in some rows; elsewhere it reads once, few, many or a size class.

D gene: NA; clone size: NA; J gene: TRBJ1-5; V gene: TRBV9; CDR3 DNA: TGTGCCAGCAGCGTAGGACAGTATAGCAATCAGCCCCAGCATTTT; CDR3 protein: CASSVGQYSNQPQHF
D gene: TRBD1; clone size: NA; J gene: TRBJ1-2; V gene: TRBV7-2; CDR3 DNA: TGTGCCAGCAGCCCCGGGACAGGGAATGGCTACACCTTC; CDR3 protein: CASSPGTGNGYTF
D gene: NA; clone size: NA; J gene: TRBJ2-2; V gene: TRBV28; CDR3 DNA: TGTGCCACCAATCCCGGGAACACCGGGGAGCTGTTTTTT; CDR3 protein: CATNPGNTGELFF
D gene: TRBD2; clone size: NA; J gene: TRBJ2-1; V gene: TRBV5-1; CDR3 DNA: TGCGCCAGCAGCTTGATTAGCGGGTTTATAAATGAGCAGTTCTTC; CDR3 protein: CASSLISGFINEQFF
D gene: NA; clone size: NA; J gene: TRBJ1-5; V gene: TRBV28; CDR3 DNA: TGTGCCAGCAGTATTAGCGGGGGGGCCCAGCCCCAGCATTTT; CDR3 protein: CASSISGGAQPQHF
D gene: TRBD1; clone size: NA; J gene: TRBJ1-3; V gene: TRBV10-3; CDR3 DNA: TGTGCCATCAGTGAGGGACAGGCTGGAAACACCATATATTTT; CDR3 protein: CAISEGQAGNTIYF
D gene: TRBD1; clone size: NA; J gene: TRBJ2-1; V gene: TRBV7-2; CDR3 DNA: TGTGCCAGCAGGGTGGACAGGGGGCAATCCGGGCAGTTCTTC; CDR3 protein: CASRVDRGQSGQFF
D gene: NA; clone size: NA; J gene: TRBJ1-6; V gene: TRBV6-5; CDR3 DNA: TGTGCCAGCAGTTACTCCGGGGTAAATTCACCCCTCCACTTT; CDR3 protein: CASSYSGVNSPLHF
D gene: TRBD2; clone size: NA; J gene: TRBJ2-7; V gene: TRBV29-1; CDR3 DNA: TGCAGCGCCACTGGGCGGGGGGGACAGAGAACCTACGAGCAGTACTTC; CDR3 protein: CSATGRGGQRTYEQYF
D gene: NA; clone size: NA; J gene: TRBJ2-1; V gene: TRBV4-1; CDR3 DNA: TGCGCCAGCAGCCACCCCAGGGTCTATGAGCAGTTCTTC; CDR3 protein: CASSHPRVYEQFF
D gene: NA; clone size: NA; J gene: TRBJ1-2; V gene: TRBV2; CDR3 DNA: TGTGCCAGCAGTTCACAGGGCTATGGCTACACCTTC; CDR3 protein: CASSSQGYGYTF
D gene: NA; clone size: NA; J gene: TRBJ2-1; V gene: TRBV27; CDR3 DNA: TGTGCCAGCAGTTTATATCCCCCCCGATGGACGGGACTGGTCAATGAGCAGTTCTTC; CDR3 protein: CASSLYPPRWTGLVNEQFF
D gene: NA; clone size: NA; J gene: TRBJ1-4; V gene: TRBV28; CDR3 DNA: TGTGCCAGCAGGACTCTCGGGAGGACTGAAAAACTGTTTTTT; CDR3 protein: CASRTLGRTEKLFF
D gene: NA; clone size: few; J gene: TRBJ1-1; V gene: TRBV4-3; CDR3 DNA: TGCGCCAGCAGCCAAGATGTCGGACAGAGAAACACTGAAGCTTTCTTT; CDR3 protein: CASSQDVGQRNTEAFF
D gene: NA; clone size: NA; J gene: TRBJ2-3; V gene: TRBV2; CDR3 DNA: TGTGCCAGCTCTGGAGGTGGAGGGACCACAGATACGCAGTATTTT; CDR3 protein: CASSGGGGTTDTQYF
D gene: NA; clone size: NA; J gene: TRBJ2-2; V gene: TRBV2; CDR3 DNA: TGTGCCAGCAGTGCGCAGGACACCGGGGAGCTGTTTTTT; CDR3 protein: CASSAQDTGELFF
D gene: TRBD1; clone size: NA; J gene: TRBJ1-6; V gene: TRBV10-3; CDR3 DNA: TGTGCCATCAGTGAGGCGGAGGGGGCCAATTCACCCCTCCACTTT; CDR3 protein: CAISEAEGANSPLHF
D gene: TRBD1; clone size: NA; J gene: TRBJ2-2; V gene: TRBV18; CDR3 DNA: TGTGCCAGCTCACCACGGGACAGCACCGGGGAGCTGTTTTTT; CDR3 protein: CASSPRDSTGELFF
D gene: NA; clone size: NA; J gene: TRBJ1-5; V gene: TRBV5-1; CDR3 DNA: TGCGCCAGCAGCTTGAGTCCAGGTAGTGGTGAGCCCCAGCATTTT; CDR3 protein: CASSLSPGSGEPQHF
D gene: NA; clone size: once; J gene: TRBJ1-5; V gene: TRBV6-5; CDR3 DNA: TGTGCCAGCAGTCCGACAGGCGAGGGCAATCAGCCCCAGCATTTT; CDR3 protein: CASSPTGEGNQPQHF
D gene: NA; clone size: NA; J gene: TRBJ2-7; V gene: TRBV4-1; CDR3 DNA: TGCGCCAGCAGCCAAGGGGGTACGGGAACCTACGAGCAGTACTTC; CDR3 protein: CASSQGGTGTYEQYF
D gene: NA; clone size: NA; J gene: TRBJ2-2; V gene: TRBV7-8; CDR3 DNA: TGTGCCAGCAGCTCACATCCTCGTGGGCGGGACACCGGGGAGCTGTTTTTT; CDR3 protein: CASSSHPRGRDTGELFF
D gene: NA; clone size: NA; J gene: TRBJ1-5; V gene: TRBV27; CDR3 DNA: TGTGCCAGCAGTATAACCGGGGGTTTCAATCAGCCCCAGCATTTT; CDR3 protein: CASSITGGFNQPQHF
D gene: NA; clone size: NA; J gene: TRBJ1-1; V gene: TRBV6-6; CDR3 DNA: TGTGCCAGCAGTTACACAAAACAGGTTCTGAACACTGAAGCTTTCTTT; CDR3 protein: CASSYTKQVLNTEAFF
D gene: NA; clone size: once; J gene: TRBJ1-5; V gene: TRBV2; CDR3 DNA: TGTGCCAGCAGTGCTCAGGGTGGCAATCAGCCCCAGCATTTT; CDR3 protein: CASSAQGGNQPQHF
D gene: NA; clone size: NA; J gene: TRBJ2-1; V gene: TRBV18; CDR3 DNA: TGTGCCAGCTCACCCCCAGGGTTGTCCTACAATGAGCAGTTCTTC; CDR3 protein: CASSPPGLSYNEQFF
D gene: TRBD1; clone size: NA; J gene: TRBJ2-1; V gene: TRBV2; CDR3 DNA: TGTGCCAGCAGCACGGGACAGGGGGCGGTGGTTGAGCAGTTCTTC; CDR3 protein: CASSTGQGAVVEQFF
D gene: NA; clone size: NA; J gene: TRBJ2-6; V gene: TRBV9; CDR3 DNA: TGTGCCAGCACAGGGTCAGGGGCCAACGTCCTGACTTTC; CDR3 protein: CASTGSGANVLTF
D gene: TRBD2; clone size: NA; J gene: TRBJ2-1; V gene: TRBV2; CDR3 DNA: TGTGCCAGCAGTGAAAAACTAGCGGGCCGGCTACTAGACAATGAGCAGTTCTTC; CDR3 protein: CASSEKLAGRLLDNEQFF
D gene: NA; clone size: NA; J gene: TRBJ1-2; V gene: TRBV6-5; CDR3 DNA: TGTGCCAGCAGTTACCCAGGTGAGTCACCATATGGCTACACCTTC; CDR3 protein: CASSYPGESPYGYTF
D gene: TRBD1; clone size: NA; J gene: TRBJ1-5; V gene: TRBV10-1; CDR3 DNA: TGCGCCAGCAGTGATACTCTGGAAGGACAGGACAGCAATCAGCCCCAGCATTTT; CDR3 protein: CASSDTLEGQDSNQPQHF
D gene: TRBD2; clone size: NA; J gene: TRBJ2-7; V gene: TRBV2; CDR3 DNA: TGTGCCAGCAGGACTAGCGGGGGCCTCTACGAGCAGTACTTC; CDR3 protein: CASRTSGGLYEQYF
D gene: NA; clone size: NA; J gene: TRBJ2-3; V gene: TRBV15; CDR3 DNA: TGTGCCACCCTAAATAATTGGCGGAAAAGCACAGATACGCAGTATTTT; CDR3 protein: CATLNNWRKSTDTQYF
D gene: TRBD1; clone size: NA; J gene: TRBJ2-3; V gene: TRBV28; CDR3 DNA: TGTGCCAGCAGCCGGGACAGGATCACAGATACGCAGTATTTT; CDR3 protein: CASSRDRITDTQYF
D gene: NA; clone size: NA; J gene: TRBJ1-1; V gene: TRBV7-9; CDR3 DNA: TGTGCCAGCAGCTTAGTACGGGGGGTCACTGAAGCTTTCTTT; CDR3 protein: CASSLVRGVTEAFF
D gene: NA; clone size: NA; J gene: TRBJ2-1; V gene: TRBV25-1; CDR3 DNA: TGTGCCAGCAGTGAATGGGGGGAGAGATACAATGAGCAGTTCTTC; CDR3 protein: CASSEWGERYNEQFF
D gene: TRBD1; clone size: NA; J gene: TRBJ2-7; V gene: TRBV25-1; CDR3 DNA: TGTGCCAGCAGTGATCCGGGACAGGGGATCTACGAGCAGTACTTC; CDR3 protein: CASSDPGQGIYEQYF
D gene: NA; clone size: NA; J gene: TRBJ1-4; V gene: TRBV18; CDR3 DNA: TGTGCCAGCTCACCGGGGGCAGTGGCTAATGAAAAACTGTTTTTT; CDR3 protein: CASSPGAVANEKLFF
D gene: TRBD1; clone size: NA; J gene: TRBJ1-1; V gene: TRBV18; CDR3 DNA: TGTGCCAGCTCACCCCAGGGGGGCTCCACTGAAGCTTTCTTT; CDR3 protein: CASSPQGGSTEAFF
D gene: NA; clone size: NA; J gene: TRBJ2-3; V gene: TRBV7-3; CDR3 DNA: TGTGCCAGTCGGGGAAGCACAGATGCGCAGTATTTT; CDR3 protein: CASRGSTDAQYF
D gene: NA; clone size: NA; J gene: TRBJ2-7; V gene: TRBV20-1; CDR3 DNA: TGCAGTGGGCGGGGTTCCTACGAGCAGTACTTC; CDR3 protein: CSGRGSYEQYF
D gene: NA; clone size: NA; J gene: TRBJ2-5; V gene: TRBV18; CDR3 DNA: TGTGCCAGCTCACCTGGAGCGGGTCAAGAGACCCAGTACTTC; CDR3 protein: CASSPGAGQETQYF
D gene: NA; clone size: NA; J gene: TRBJ2-5; V gene: TRBV5-1; CDR3 DNA: TGCGCCAGCAGCCTTCACCCCGCGGAGACCCAGTACTTC; CDR3 protein: CASSLHPAETQYF
D gene: NA; clone size: NA; J gene: TRBJ2-1; V gene: TRBV5-1; CDR3 DNA: TGCGCCAGCAGCTTGGCCTTCGCGGGTGAGCAGTTCTTC; CDR3 protein: CASSLAFAGEQFF
D gene: TRBD2; clone size: NA; J gene: TRBJ2-7; V gene: TRBV5-4; CDR3 DNA: TGTGCCAGCAGCTCGCCGACTAGCGGGAGCTCCTACGAGCAGTACTTC; CDR3 protein: CASSSPTSGSSYEQYF
D gene: NA; clone size: NA; J gene: TRBJ2-4; V gene: TRBV30; CDR3 DNA: TGTGCCTGGAACAGGGCCAAAAACATTCAGTACTTC; CDR3 protein: CAWNRAKNIQYF
D gene: TRBD1; clone size: NA; J gene: TRBJ1-2; V gene: TRBV7-9; CDR3 DNA: TGTGCCAGCAGCCCCCGGGACAGGGGTGGCTACACCTTC; CDR3 protein: CASSPRDRGGYTF
D gene: NA; clone size: NA; J gene: TRBJ1-2; V gene: TRBV5-1; CDR3 DNA: TGCGCCAGCAGCAAGGGACCAGGGGACCGAGCTAACTATGGCTACACCTTC; CDR3 protein: CASSKGPGDRANYGYTF
D gene: TRBD1; clone size: NA; J gene: TRBJ1-4; V gene: TRBV27; CDR3 DNA: TGTGCCAGCAGTGGTGCAGGGGGAGGTGAGGAAAAACTGTTTTTT; CDR3 protein: CASSGAGGGEEKLFF
D gene: TRBD1; clone size: NA; J gene: TRBJ1-6; V gene: TRBV2; CDR3 DNA: TGTGCCAGCAGGTACCAGGGACAGGCACAATCACCCCTCCACTTT; CDR3 protein: CASRYQGQAQSPLHF
D gene: NA; clone size: once; J gene: TRBJ1-1; V gene: TRBV12-5; CDR3 DNA: TGTGCTAGTGGTTTGGGAGGCCGAGAAGCTTTCTTT; CDR3 protein: CASGLGGREAFF
D gene: NA; clone size: NA; J gene: TRBJ2-7; V gene: TRBV4-1; CDR3 DNA: TGCGCCAGCAGCCAAGACGAGGGAAGTCTAGCCTACGAGCAGTACTTC; CDR3 protein: CASSQDEGSLAYEQYF
D gene: NA; clone size: NA; J gene: TRBJ2-3; V gene: TRBV11-3; CDR3 DNA: TGTGCCAGCAGCTCGGGGGTTAGCACAGATACGCAGTATTTT; CDR3 protein: CASSSGVSTDTQYF
D gene: NA; clone size: NA; J gene: TRBJ2-7; V gene: TRBV30; CDR3 DNA: TGTGCCTGGAGTGTACGGGGGTTTGGATACGAGCAGTACTTC; CDR3 protein: CAWSVRGFGYEQYF
D gene: TRBD2; clone size: once; J gene: TRBJ2-5; V gene: TRBV7-4; CDR3 DNA: TGTGCCAGCAGCTCCGGTCTTGGGACTAGCCCACAAGAGACCCAGTACTTC; CDR3 protein: CASSSGLGTSPQETQYF
D gene: NA; clone size: few; J gene: TRBJ2-3; V gene: TRBV28; CDR3 DNA: TGTGCCAGCGCGGGGGCTAGCGCTACAGCGGATACGCAGTATTTT; CDR3 protein: CASAGASATADTQYF
D gene: NA; clone size: NA; J gene: TRBJ1-4; V gene: TRBV18; CDR3 DNA: TGTGCCAGCTCACCACCGGGCAGGGTGGATGAAAAACTGTTTTTT; CDR3 protein: CASSPPGRVDEKLFF
D gene: TRBD2; clone size: NA; J gene: TRBJ2-7; V gene: TRBV28; CDR3 DNA: TGTGCCAGCACCCCGGGGGGGACCTACGAGCAGTACTTC; CDR3 protein: CASTPGGTYEQYF
D gene: NA; clone size: once; J gene: TRBJ2-7; V gene: TRBV15; CDR3 DNA: TGTGCCACCAGCACCCGGGGGTACGAGCAGTACTTC; CDR3 protein: CATSTRGYEQYF
D gene: NA; clone size: few; J gene: TRBJ2-3; V gene: TRBV19; CDR3 DNA: TGTGCCAGTAGTATGGAGACTTCTCCAGATACGCAGTATTTT; CDR3 protein: CASSMETSPDTQYF